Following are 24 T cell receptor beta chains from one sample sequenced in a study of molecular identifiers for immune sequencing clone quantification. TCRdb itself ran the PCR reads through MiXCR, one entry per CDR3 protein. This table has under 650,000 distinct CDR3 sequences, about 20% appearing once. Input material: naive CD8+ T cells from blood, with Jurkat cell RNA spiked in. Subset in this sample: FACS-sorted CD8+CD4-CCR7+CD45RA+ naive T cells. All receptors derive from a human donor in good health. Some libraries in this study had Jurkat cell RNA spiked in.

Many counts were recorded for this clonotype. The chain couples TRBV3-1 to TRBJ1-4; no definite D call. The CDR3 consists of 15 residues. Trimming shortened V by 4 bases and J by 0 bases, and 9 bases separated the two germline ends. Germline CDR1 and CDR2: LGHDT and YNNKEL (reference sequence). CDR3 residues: CASSPTGTTNEKLFF. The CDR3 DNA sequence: TGTGCCAGCAGCCCGACCGGGACAACTAATGAAAAACTGTTTTTT.

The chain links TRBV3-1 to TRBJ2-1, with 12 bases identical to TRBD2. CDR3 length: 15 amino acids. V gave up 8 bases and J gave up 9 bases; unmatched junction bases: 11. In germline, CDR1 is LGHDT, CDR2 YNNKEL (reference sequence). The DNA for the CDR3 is TGTGCCAGCGGCCCATGGACTAGCGGGGTTATTGAGCAGTTCTTC. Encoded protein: CASGPWTSGVIEQFF.

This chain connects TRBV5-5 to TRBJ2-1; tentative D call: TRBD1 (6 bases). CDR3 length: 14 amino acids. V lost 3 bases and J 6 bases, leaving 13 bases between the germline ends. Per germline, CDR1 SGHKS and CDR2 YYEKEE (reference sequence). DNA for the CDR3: TGTGCCAGCAGCTGGGCGGCAGGGGTCAATGAGCAGTTCTTC. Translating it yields CASSWAAGVNEQFF.

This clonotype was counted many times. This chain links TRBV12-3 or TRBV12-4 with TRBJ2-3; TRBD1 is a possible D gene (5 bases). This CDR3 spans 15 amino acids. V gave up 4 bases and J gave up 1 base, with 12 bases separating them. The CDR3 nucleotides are TGTGCCAGCAGTTCCAGACAGACCCGCACAGATACGCAGTATTTT. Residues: CASSSRQTRTDTQYF.

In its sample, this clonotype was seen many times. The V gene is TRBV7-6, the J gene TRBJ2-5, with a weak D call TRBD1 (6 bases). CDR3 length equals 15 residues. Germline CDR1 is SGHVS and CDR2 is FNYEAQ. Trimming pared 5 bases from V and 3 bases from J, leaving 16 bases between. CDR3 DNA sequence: TGTGCCAGCAGCCACACCCGGGACATAAAAGAGACCCAGTACTTC. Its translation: CASSHTRDIKETQYF. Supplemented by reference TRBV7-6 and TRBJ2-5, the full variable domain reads GAGVSQSPRYKVTKRGQDVALRCDPISGHVSLYWYRQALGQGPEFLTYFNYEAQQDKSGLPNDRFSAERPEGSISTLTIQRTEQRDSAMYRCASSHTRDIKETQYFGPGTRLLVL.

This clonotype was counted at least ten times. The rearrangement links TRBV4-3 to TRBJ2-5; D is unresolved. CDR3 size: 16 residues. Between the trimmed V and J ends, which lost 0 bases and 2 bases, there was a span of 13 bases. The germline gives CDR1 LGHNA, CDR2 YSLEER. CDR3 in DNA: TGCGCCAGCAGCCAAGATCGCTCGGTCGGGCAAGAGACCCAGTACTTC. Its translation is CASSQDRSVGQETQYF.

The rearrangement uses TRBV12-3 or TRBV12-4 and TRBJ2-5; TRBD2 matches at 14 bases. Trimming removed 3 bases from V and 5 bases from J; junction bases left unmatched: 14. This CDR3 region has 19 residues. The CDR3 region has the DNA TGTGCCAGCAGTTTCCTGGGACTAGCGGGGGCTGCTGCTTGGGAGACCCAGTACTTC. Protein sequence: CASSFLGLAGAAAWETQYF.

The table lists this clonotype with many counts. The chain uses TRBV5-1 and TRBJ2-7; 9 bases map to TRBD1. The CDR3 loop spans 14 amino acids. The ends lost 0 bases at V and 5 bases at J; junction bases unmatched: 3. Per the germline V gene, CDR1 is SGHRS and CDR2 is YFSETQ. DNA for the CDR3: TGCGCCAGCAGCTTGGGAGGGACAGGGCACGAGCAGTACTTC. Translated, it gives CASSLGGTGHEQYF.

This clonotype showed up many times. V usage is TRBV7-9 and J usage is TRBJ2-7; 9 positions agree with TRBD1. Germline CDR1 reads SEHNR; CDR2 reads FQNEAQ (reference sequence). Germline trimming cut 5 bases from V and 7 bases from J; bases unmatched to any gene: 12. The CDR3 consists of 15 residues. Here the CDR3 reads CASSPSRDRVGEQYF. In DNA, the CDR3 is TGTGCCAGCAGCCCTAGCAGGGACAGGGTGGGGGAGCAGTACTTC. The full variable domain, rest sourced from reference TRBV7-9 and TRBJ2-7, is DTGVSQNPRHKITKRGQNVTFRCDPISEHNRLYWYRQTLGQGPEFLTYFQNEAQLEKSRLLSDRFSAERPKGSFSTLEIQRTEQGDSAMYLCASSPSRDRVGEQYFGPGTRLTVT.

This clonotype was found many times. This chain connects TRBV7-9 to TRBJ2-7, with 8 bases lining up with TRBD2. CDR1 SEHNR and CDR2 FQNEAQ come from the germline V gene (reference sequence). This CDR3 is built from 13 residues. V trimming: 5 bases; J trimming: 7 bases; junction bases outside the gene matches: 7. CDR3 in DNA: TGTGCCAGCAGCACGGGACTAGTCAGTGAGCAGTACTTC. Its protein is CASSTGLVSEQYF.

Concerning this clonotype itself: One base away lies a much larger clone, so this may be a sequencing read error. The CDR3 here is CAGSLEDTTNYGYTF. The CDR3 DNA sequence: TGTGCCGGCAGCCTCGAGGACACCACTAACTATGGCTACACCTTC. V usage is TRBV12-3 or TRBV12-4 and J usage is TRBJ1-2; possibly TRBD1 for D (5 bases). The length of the CDR3 is 15 residues.

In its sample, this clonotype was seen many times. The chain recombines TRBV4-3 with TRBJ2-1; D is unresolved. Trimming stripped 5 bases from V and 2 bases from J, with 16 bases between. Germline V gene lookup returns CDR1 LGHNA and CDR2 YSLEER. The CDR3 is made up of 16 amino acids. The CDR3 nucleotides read TGCGCCAGCAGCGAGATGGGTGGAGAACCCTACAATGAGCAGTTCTTC. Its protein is CASSEMGGEPYNEQFF.

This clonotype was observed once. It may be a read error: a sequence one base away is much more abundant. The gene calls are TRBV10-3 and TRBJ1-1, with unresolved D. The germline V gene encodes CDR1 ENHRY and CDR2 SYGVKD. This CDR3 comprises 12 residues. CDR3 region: CAISDTNTAAFF. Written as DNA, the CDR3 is TGTGCCATCAGTGACACTAACACTGCAGCTTTCTTT.

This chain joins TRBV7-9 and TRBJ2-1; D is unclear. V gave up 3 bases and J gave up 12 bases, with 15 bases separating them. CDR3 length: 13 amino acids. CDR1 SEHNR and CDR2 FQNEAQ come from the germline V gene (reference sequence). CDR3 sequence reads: CASSFPYSDGQFF. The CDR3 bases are TGTGCCAGCAGCTTCCCTTATAGTGATGGGCAGTTCTTC.

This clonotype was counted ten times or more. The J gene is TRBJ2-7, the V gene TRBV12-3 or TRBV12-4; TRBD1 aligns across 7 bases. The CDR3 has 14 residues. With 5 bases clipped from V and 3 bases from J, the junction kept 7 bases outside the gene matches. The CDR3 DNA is TGTGCCAGCAGTATCACAGGGGCCCACTACGAGCAGTACTTC. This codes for CASSITGAHYEQYF.

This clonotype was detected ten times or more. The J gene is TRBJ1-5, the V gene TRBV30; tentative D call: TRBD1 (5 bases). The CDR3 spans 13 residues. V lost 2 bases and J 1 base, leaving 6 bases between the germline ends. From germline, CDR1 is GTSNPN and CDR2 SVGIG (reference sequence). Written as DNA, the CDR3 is TGTGCCTGGAGTAGGGACAGCAATCAGCCCCAGCATTTT. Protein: CAWSRDSNQPQHF. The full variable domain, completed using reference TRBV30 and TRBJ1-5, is SQTIHQWPATLVQPVGSPLSLECTVEGTSNPNLYWYRQAAGRGLQLLFYSVGIGQISSEVPQNLSASRPQDRQFILSSKKLLLSDSGFYLCAWSRDSNQPQHFGDGTRLSIL.

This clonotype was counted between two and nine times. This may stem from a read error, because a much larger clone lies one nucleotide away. The CDR3 DNA follows: TGCAGCGTTGAAGGGACAGGGGTCACCGGGGAGCTGGTTTTT. The encoded protein is CSVEGTGVTGELVF. The chain carries TRBV29-1 and TRBJ2-2; TRBD1 matches 9 bases. This CDR3 has 14 residues. Looked up from germline, CDR1 is SQVTM and CDR2 is ANQGSEA.

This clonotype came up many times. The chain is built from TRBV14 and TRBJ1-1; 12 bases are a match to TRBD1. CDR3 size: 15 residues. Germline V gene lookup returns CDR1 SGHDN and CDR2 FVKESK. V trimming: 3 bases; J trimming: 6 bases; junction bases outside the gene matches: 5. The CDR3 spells CASSQAGTGGPEAFF. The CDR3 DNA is TGTGCCAGCAGCCAGGCCGGGACAGGGGGCCCTGAAGCTTTCTTT. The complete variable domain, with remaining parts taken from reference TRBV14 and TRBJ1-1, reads EAGVTQFPSHSVIEKGQTVTLRCDPISGHDNLYWYRRVMGKEIKFLLHFVKESKQDESGMPNNRFLAERTGGTYSTLKVQPAELEDSGVYFCASSQAGTGGPEAFFGQGTRLTVV.

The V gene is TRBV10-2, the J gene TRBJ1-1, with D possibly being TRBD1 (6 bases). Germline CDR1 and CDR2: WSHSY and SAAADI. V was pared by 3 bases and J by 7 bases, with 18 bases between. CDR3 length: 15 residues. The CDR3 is CASSDRGTREDEAFF. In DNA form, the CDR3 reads TGCGCCAGCAGTGACCGCGGGACACGGGAAGATGAAGCTTTCTTT.

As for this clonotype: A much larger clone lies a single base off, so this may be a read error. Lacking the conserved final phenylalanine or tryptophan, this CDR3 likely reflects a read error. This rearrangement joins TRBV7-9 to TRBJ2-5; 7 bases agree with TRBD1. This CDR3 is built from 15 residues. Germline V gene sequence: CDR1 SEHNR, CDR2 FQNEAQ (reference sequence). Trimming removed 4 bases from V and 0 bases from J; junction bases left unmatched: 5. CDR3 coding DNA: TGTGCCAGCAGCTCCGCGCAGGGGGACCAAGAGACCCAGTACTCC. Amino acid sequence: CASSSAQGDQETQYS.

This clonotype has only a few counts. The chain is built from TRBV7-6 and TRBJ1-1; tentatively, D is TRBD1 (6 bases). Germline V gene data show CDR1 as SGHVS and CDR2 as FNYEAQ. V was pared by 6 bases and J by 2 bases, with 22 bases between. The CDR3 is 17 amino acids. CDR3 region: CASRLSSGTSTNTEAFF. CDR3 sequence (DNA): TGTGCCAGCAGACTATCCTCCGGGACAAGTACAAACACTGAAGCTTTCTTT. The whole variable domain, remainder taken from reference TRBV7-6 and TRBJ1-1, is GAGVSQSPRYKVTKRGQDVALRCDPISGHVSLYWYRQALGQGPEFLTYFNYEAQQDKSGLPNDRFSAERPEGSISTLTIQRTEQRDSAMYRCASRLSSGTSTNTEAFFGQGTRLTVV.

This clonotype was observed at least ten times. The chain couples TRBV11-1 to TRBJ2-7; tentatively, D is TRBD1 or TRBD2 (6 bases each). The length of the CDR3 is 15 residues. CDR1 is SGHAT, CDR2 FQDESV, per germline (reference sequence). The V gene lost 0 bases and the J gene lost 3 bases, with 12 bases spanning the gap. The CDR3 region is CASSLATGGDYEQYF. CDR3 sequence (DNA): TGTGCCAGCAGCTTAGCGACAGGCGGGGACTACGAGCAGTACTTC.

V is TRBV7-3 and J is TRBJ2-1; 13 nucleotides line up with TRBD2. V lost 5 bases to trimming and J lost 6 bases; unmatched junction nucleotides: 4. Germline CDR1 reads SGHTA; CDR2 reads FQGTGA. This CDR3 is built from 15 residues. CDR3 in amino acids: CASSAGTSGINEQFF. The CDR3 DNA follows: TGTGCCAGCAGCGCCGGGACTAGCGGGATCAATGAGCAGTTCTTC.

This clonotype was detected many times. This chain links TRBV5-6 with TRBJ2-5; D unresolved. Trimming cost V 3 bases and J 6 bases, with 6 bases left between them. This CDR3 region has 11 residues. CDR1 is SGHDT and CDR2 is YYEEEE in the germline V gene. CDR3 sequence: CASSSLQTQYF. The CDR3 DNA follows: TGTGCCAGCAGCTCGCTACAGACCCAGTACTTC. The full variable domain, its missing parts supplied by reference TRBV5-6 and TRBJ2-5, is DAGVTQSPTHLIKTRGQQVTLRCSPKSGHDTVSWYQQALGQGPQFIFQYYEEEERQRGNFPDRFSGHQFPNYSSELNVNALLLGDSALYLCASSSLQTQYFGPGTRLLVL.